This record looks at one T cell receptor beta chain sequence and its context. One junction end disagrees with the germline gene, perhaps due to a read error. The germline V gene encodes CDR1 SNHLY and CDR2 FYNNEI. There are 13 residues in the CDR3. The assay was immunoSEQ multiplex PCR, and TCRdb's table has in-frame clones only and misses some. The sample lists about 250,000 clones, about 90% seen once, with over 1.1% in the top ten. The sample originates from a study of blood T cell repertoires in COVID-19. Background on the study: The United States, Italy and Spain provided the acute and convalescent COVID-19 samples. Sample material is recorded as cDNA or gDNA derived from T cells, B-cell-depleted T cells, or PBMCs.

Sequencing was done on a sample of peripheral blood. The sequence was obtained from a man at least 80 years old with acute or convalescent COVID-19. The genes are TRBV2 and TRBJ2-7; 9 bases map to TRBD1. The CDR3 region has the DNA TGTGCCAGCAATCGGGACAGGGAAGCACCATCAAACTTC. Its protein is CASNRDREAPSNF.